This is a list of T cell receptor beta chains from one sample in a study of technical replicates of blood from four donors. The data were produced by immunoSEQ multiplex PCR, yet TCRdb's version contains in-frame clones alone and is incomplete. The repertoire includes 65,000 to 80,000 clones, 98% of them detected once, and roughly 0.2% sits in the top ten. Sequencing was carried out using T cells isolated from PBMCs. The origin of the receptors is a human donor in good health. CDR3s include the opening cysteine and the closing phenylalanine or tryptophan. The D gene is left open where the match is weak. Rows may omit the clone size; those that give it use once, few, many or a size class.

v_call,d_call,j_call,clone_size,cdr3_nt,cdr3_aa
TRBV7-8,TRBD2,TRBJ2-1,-,TGTGCCAGCAGTTTTATAGCGGGAGCGGGGAATGAGCAGTTCTTC,CASSFIAGAGNEQFF
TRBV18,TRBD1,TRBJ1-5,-,TGTGCCAGCGGGGACAGTTATAGCAATCAGCCCCAGCATTTT,CASGDSYSNQPQHF
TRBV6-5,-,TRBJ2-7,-,TGTGCCAGCAGTTACCCGGGGGCCTACGAGCAGTACTTC,CASSYPGAYEQYF
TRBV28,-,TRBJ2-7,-,TGTGCCAGCAGTTTAGCCCCCGCAGCGCAGTACGAGCAGTACTTC,CASSLAPAAQYEQYF
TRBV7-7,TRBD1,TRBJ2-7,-,TGTGCCAGCAGCAAGGACAGGGGAGGCGAGCAGTACTTC,CASSKDRGGEQYF
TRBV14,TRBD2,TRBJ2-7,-,TGTGCCAGCAGCCGACGTGCCGGGACTAGCGGGGCTCGAAATTCCTACGAGCAGTACTTC,CASSRRAGTSGARNSYEQYF
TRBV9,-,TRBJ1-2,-,TGTGCCAGCAGCGTAGCTACGGGGAGTGGCTACACCTTC,CASSVATGSGYTF
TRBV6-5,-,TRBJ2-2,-,TGTGCCAGCAGAGTAGCGGTTAACACCGGGGAGCTGTTTTTT,CASRVAVNTGELFF
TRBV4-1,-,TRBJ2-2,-,TGCGCCAGCAGCCATTATTCCGGGGAGCTGTTTTTT,CASSHYSGELFF
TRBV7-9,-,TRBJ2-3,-,TGTGCCAGCACCCAAGGCGGAGATACGCAGTATTTT,CASTQGGDTQYF
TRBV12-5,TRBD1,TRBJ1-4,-,TGTGCTAGTGGTTTGGCCTGGACAGGGGGAAGTTACCGTCCCGGAGAAAAACTGTTTTTT,CASGLAWTGGSYRPGEKLFF
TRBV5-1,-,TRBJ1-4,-,TGCGCCAGCAGCTTAAATGCAGATGAAAAACTGTTTTTT,CASSLNADEKLFF
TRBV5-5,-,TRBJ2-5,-,TGTGCCAGCAGTCCGGCGGCGGGCCAAGAGACCCAGTACTTC,CASSPAAGQETQYF
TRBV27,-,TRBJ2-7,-,TGTGCCAGCAGTTACCGAATTAGCTCCTACGAGCAGTACTTC,CASSYRISSYEQYF
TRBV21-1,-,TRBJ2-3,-,TGTGCCAGCCCTAGCTTGGGTGCGCATACGCAGTATTTT,CASPSLGAHTQYF
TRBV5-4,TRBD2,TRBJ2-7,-,TGTGCCAGCAGCTTGGGGACTAGGCGGAACTACGAGCAGTACTTC,CASSLGTRRNYEQYF
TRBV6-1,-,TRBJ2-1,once,TGTGCCACCGCGGCAGGGTTTTACAATGAGCAGTTCTTC,CATAAGFYNEQFF
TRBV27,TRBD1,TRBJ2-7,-,TGTGCCAGCAGTTTATCGGGGACAGGGGTCGAGCAGTACTTC,CASSLSGTGVEQYF
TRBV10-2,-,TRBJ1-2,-,TGCGCCAGCAGTGAAGACAGAAACTATGGCTACACCTTC,CASSEDRNYGYTF
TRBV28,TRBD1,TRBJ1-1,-,TGTGCCAAAGGACAGGGCACGACTGAAGCTTTCTTT,CAKGQGTTEAFF
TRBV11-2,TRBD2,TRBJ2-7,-,TGTGCCAGCAGCACTAGAGCGACTAGCGGGAGGTACGAGCAGTACTTC,CASSTRATSGRYEQYF
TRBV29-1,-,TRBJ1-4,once,TGCAGCGTTGAAAATCGGGCTAATGAAAAACTGTTTTTT,CSVENRANEKLFF
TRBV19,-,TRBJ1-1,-,TGTGCCAGTAGTGCGGGCACTGAAGCTTTCTTT,CASSAGTEAFF
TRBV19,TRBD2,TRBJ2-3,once,TGTGCCAGTAAGTCCTGGTCTAGCGGACGGTACACAGATACGCAGTATTTT,CASKSWSSGRYTDTQYF
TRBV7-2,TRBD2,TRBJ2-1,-,TGTGCCAGCAGCTCCGGACTAGAAAGGTCCTACAATGAGCAGTTCTTC,CASSSGLERSYNEQFF
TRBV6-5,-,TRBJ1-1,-,TGTGCCAGCAGTCAACCATATAGAAACGAAGCTTTCTTT,CASSQPYRNEAFF
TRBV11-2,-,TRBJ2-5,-,TGTGCCAGCAGAAGCACAGGGTTGGAGACCCAGTACTTC,CASRSTGLETQYF
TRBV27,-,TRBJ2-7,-,TGTGCCAGCGGCCGTTACGAGCAGTACTTC,CASGRYEQYF
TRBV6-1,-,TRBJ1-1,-,TGTGCCAGCAGTGGAGACGGACAGCACACTGAAGCTTTCTTT,CASSGDGQHTEAFF
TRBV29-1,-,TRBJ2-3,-,TGCAGCGTTGAGCTAGGCTTAGATACGCAGTATTTT,CSVELGLDTQYF
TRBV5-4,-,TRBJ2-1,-,TGTGCCAGCAGCTCTGGGCTTCATGAGCAGTTCTTC,CASSSGLHEQFF
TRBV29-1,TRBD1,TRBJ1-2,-,TGCAGCGTCCTAATAACGGGACAGGGGTATGGCTACACCTTC,CSVLITGQGYGYTF
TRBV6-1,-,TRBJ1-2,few,TGTGCCAGCATGGGCAGGGTAAACTATGGCTACACCTTC,CASMGRVNYGYTF
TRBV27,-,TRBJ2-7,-,TGTGCCAGCAGCCTCGGCCAGGCGACCTACGAGCAGTACTTC,CASSLGQATYEQYF
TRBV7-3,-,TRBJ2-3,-,TGTGCCAGCAGCTTATTGGGCCTGGGCACAGATACGCAGTATTTT,CASSLLGLGTDTQYF
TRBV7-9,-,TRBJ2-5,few,TGTGCCAGCATGAGTCGGGTGCGGAGGTGGGAAGAGACCCAGTACTTC,CASMSRVRRWEETQYF
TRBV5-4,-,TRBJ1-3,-,TGTGCCAGCAGCTTGGGGACTGGACTGTTCTCTGGAAACACCATATATTTT,CASSLGTGLFSGNTIYF
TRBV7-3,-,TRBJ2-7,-,TGTGCCAGCAGCGTTGCGGGGCCCTACGAGCAGTACTTC,CASSVAGPYEQYF
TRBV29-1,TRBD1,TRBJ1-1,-,TGCAGCGGGGGGGGACAGGGAGGTGAAGCTTTCTTT,CSGGGQGGEAFF
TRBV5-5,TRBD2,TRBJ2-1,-,TGTGCCAGCAGCTTGGCCATTGGGACTAGCGGGTCTGAGCAGTTCTTC,CASSLAIGTSGSEQFF
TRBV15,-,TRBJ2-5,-,TGTGCCACCAGCAGAGATTCATCTAACGAAGAGACCCAGTACTTC,CATSRDSSNEETQYF
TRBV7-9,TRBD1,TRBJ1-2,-,TGTGCCAGCAGCTTTCCGGGACAGGGCTTTTATGGCTACACCTTC,CASSFPGQGFYGYTF
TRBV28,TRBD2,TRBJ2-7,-,TGTGCCAGCAGTGCTATTCCGGGACTAGCGGGAGACTACGAGCAGTACTTC,CASSAIPGLAGDYEQYF
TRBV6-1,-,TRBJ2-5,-,TGTGCCAGCAGTGAATCGGTCAGGGGACGAGAGACCCAGTACTTC,CASSESVRGRETQYF
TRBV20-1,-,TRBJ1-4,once,TGCAGTGCAACGGACATCCAAAAACTGTTTTTT,CSATDIQKLFF
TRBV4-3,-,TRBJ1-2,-,TGCGCCAGCAGCCAGATCGACAGCCCCTATGGCTACACCTTC,CASSQIDSPYGYTF
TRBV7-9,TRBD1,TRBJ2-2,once,TGTGCCAGCAGCTCCATAAACAGGGGTGACGAGGAGCTGTTTTTT,CASSSINRGDEELFF
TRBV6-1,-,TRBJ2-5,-,TGTGCCAGCAGTGAACCAGCGCTGGAGACCCAGTACTTC,CASSEPALETQYF
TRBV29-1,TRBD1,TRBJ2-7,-,TGCAGCGCCGCCGGGACAGGGACCTACGAGCAGTACTTC,CSAAGTGTYEQYF
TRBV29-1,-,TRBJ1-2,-,TGCAGCGTTGAAGGGACAGCTTATGGCTACACCTTC,CSVEGTAYGYTF
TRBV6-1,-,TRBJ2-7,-,TGTGCCAGCAGTGATGCAGGCCACTACGAGCAGTACTTC,CASSDAGHYEQYF
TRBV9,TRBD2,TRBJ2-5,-,TGTGCCAGCAGCGATGGACTAGCGGGAGGGGGGGCGGAGACCCAGTACTTC,CASSDGLAGGGAETQYF
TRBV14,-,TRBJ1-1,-,TGTGCCAGCAGCCAAGCCCTAGGAGGGTTAAACACTGAAGCTTTCTTT,CASSQALGGLNTEAFF
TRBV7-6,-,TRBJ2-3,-,TGTGCCAGCAGCTTACACACAGATACGCAGTATTTT,CASSLHTDTQYF
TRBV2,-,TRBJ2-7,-,TGTGCCACCGAAGACACTGAGAACCCCTACGAGCAGTACTTC,CATEDTENPYEQYF
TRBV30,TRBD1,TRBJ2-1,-,TGTGCCTGGTCCGGGACAGGGTCATACAATGAGCAGTTCTTC,CAWSGTGSYNEQFF
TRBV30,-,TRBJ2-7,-,TGTGCCCTAAAGGGGGACAACTCCTACGAGCAGTACTTC,CALKGDNSYEQYF
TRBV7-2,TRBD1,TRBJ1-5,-,TGTGCCAGCAGCTTCCGGGACAGTAGCAATCAGCCCCAGCATTTT,CASSFRDSSNQPQHF